This entry is about one TCR beta chain. Its cognate antigen is unknown. Together with a sample-barcoded 5' primer, a J-beta primer mix was included in a second PCR lasting 7 to 11 cycles. TCRdb reanalysed the 5' RACE reads using MiXCR and keeps one entry per CDR3 protein. The sample records 780,000 or so distinct CDR3 sequences, approximately 53% being singletons. Healthy Caucasians from Russia aged 6 to 90 served as donors. Each sample had at least 6.5 million PBMCs isolated. No fewer than 6 micrograms of total RNA were isolated from every sample. Per the germline V gene, CDR1 is MNHNS and CDR2 is SASEGT. The CDR3 is 14 residues long. V was shortened by 6 bases and J by 4 bases, with 13 bases between the two germline ends. This sample stems from a study of blood T cells in healthy people across ages. Notes on the study in general: In these data, TCR beta diversity tracked strongly with naive T cell percentage.

This TCR was recovered from a man aged 35-49 years in good health. The rearrangement uses TRBV6-1 and TRBJ1-5; D not resolved. Source material: blood. The CDR3 DNA sequence: TGTGCCAGCAGCCTCCCGACCTCTAATCAGCCCCAGCATTTT. It yields the protein CASSLPTSNQPQHF.